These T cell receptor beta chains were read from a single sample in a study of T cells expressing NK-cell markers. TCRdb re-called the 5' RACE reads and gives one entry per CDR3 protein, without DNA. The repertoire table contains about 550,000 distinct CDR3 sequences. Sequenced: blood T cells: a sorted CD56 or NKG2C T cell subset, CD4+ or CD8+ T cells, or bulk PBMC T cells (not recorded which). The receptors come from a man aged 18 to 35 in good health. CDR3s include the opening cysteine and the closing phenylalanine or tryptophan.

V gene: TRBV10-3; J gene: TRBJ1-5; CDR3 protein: CAISEFDRGTSNQPQHF
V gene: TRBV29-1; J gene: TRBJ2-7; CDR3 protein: CSVEGDRGPYEQYF
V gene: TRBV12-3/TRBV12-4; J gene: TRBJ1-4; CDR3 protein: CASSRIRSTNEKLFF
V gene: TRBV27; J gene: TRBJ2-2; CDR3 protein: CASSFYGGSNTGELFF
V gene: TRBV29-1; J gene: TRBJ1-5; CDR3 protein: CSAIGGNDNQPQHF
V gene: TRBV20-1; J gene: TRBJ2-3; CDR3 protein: CSASWTSGTTQYF
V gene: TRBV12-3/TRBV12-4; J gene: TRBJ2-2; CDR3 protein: CASTATGRGGELFF
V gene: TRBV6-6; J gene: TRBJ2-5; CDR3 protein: CASRGQLETQYF
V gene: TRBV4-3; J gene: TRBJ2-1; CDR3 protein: CASSQSRAYEQFF
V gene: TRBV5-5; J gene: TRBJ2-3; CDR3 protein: CASSLDRGLGTDTQYF
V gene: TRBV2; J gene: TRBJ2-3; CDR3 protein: CASSSLAGGLNTQYF
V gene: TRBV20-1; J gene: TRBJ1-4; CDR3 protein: CSADGRTSEKLFF
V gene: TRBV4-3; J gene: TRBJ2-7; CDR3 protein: CASSQRTDSSYEQYF
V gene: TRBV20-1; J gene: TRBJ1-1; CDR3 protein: CSARDGTYTEAFF
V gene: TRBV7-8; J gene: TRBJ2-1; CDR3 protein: CASSLVIEGIPYNEQFF
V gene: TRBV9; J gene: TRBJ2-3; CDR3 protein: CASSEVGAGTDTQYF
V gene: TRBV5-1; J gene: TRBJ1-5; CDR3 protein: CASSSNGPYSNQPQHF
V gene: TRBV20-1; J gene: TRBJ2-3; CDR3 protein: CSARDRGASGRISTDTQYF
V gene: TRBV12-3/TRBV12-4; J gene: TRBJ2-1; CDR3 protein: CASSPGLFEQFF
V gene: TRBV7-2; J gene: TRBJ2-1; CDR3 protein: CASSSPGGYEQFF
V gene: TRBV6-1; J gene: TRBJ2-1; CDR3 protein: CASRSTGGVWGEQFF
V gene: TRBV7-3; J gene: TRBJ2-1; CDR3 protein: CASSLVGRSGNEQFF
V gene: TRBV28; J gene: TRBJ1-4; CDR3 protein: CASSLPDEKLFF
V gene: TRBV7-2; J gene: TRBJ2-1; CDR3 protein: CASSSGTSGRRHEQFF
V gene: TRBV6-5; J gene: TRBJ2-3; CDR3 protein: CASSYGSPRTDTQYF
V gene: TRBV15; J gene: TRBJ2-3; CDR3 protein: CATSSRGRGMNTQYF
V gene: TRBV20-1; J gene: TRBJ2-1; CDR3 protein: CSARDLILAGVAVEQFF
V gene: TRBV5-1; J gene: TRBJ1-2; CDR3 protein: CASNPGAPSNYGYTF
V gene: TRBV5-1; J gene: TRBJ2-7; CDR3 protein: CASSLEGVISYEQYF
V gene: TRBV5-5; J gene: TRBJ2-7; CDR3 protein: CASSLGGTIRYEQYF
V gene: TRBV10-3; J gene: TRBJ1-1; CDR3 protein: CAISDAKRAFF
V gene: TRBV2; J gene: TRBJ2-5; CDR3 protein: CASRATQETQYF
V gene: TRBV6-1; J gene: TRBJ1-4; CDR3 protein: CASRTRDHNEKLFF
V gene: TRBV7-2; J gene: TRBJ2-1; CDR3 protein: CASSSPPRLSYNEQFF
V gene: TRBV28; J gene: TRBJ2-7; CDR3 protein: CASSSGQGIFWEQYF
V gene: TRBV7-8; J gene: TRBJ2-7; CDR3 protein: CASSWGLASEQYF
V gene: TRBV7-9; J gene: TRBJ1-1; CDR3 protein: CASSLGRGSMNTEAFF
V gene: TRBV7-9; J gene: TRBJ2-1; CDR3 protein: CANRGGPDEQFF
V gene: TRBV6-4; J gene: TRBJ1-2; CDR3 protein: CASSAFGTGVGYTF
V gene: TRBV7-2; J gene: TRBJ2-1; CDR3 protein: CASSLSRDADNEQFF
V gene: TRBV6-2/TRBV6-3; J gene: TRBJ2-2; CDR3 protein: CASSQGQVHTGELFF
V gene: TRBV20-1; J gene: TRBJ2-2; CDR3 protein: CSARDSGEGVKGAGELFF
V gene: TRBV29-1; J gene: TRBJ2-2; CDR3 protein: CSVQGESGELFF
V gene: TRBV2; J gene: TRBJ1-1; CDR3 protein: CASSERKGPDTEAFF
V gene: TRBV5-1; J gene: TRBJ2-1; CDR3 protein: CASLGANYNEQFF
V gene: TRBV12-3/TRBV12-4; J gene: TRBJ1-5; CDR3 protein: CASSSGRGNQPQHF
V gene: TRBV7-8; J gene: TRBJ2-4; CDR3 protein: CASSLSGTRSAKNIQYF
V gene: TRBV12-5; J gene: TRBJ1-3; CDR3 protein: CASGIDAGNTIYF
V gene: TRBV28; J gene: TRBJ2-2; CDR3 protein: CAAAGTGGTGELFF